Reported below is one T cell receptor (beta chain). Its antigen is not identified. The same primary tumor site was biopsied both before and after PD-1 blockade. The sample comes from a study of T cells in tumors after PD-1 blockade. Study as a whole: Treatment was either pembrolizumab 200 mg every 3 weeks or cemiplimab 350 mg every 2 weeks. Study-level findings and limits: Clonal replacement, not reinvigoration, is suggested for expanded exhausted CD8+ clones after therapy.

Measured with immunoSEQ multiplex PCR; TCRdb has only the in-frame clones, and not every one. The sample records over a thousand clones, around 72% being singletons. The sample here was tumor tissue, taken before anti-PD-1 treatment. This receptor was obtained from a human donor with basal cell carcinoma.

CDR3 DNA: TGTGCCAGCAGTGAAGGGGAGTGGACCGTTAATGAAAAACTGTTTTTT. Its translation: CASSEGEWTVNEKLFF. The chain carries TRBV2 and TRBJ1-4; D call uncertain. V was pared by 1 base and J by 4 bases, with 13 bases between. Per germline, CDR1 SNHLY and CDR2 FYNNEI. The CDR3 runs to 16 residues.